This T cell receptor beta chain was sequenced during a study of blood T cell repertoires in COVID-19. Study as a whole: Material from acute and convalescent COVID-19 was sourced from the United States, Italy and Spain. PBMCs, B-cell-depleted T cells, or T cells were the source of the cDNA or gDNA that made up the material.

Enrollment of patients from Seattle took place during active infection, with longitudinal follow-up. In the original processing: Nucleated cell counts were estimated from reference gene primer amplification. Method: immunoSEQ multiplex PCR; TCRdb's copy keeps in-frame clones and lacks some. From that table come the V and J calls and clone size; the DNA was used to work out D and trimming. The table has roughly 130,000 clones, under 95% seen once; the top ten hold 4% to 5%. Trimming shortened V by 4 bases and J by 6 bases, and 12 bases separated the two germline ends. CDR3 length equals 13 residues. Germline CDR1 is SEHNR and CDR2 is FQNEAQ (reference sequence).

The chain links TRBV7-9 to TRBJ1-1; D not resolved. This sequence was found in a man in his sixties with COVID-19, enrolled during active disease. The sequenced sample consisted of peripheral blood. CDR3 nucleotides: TGTGCCAGCAGCTCCTCCGCCGGGGCTGAAGCTTTCTTT. It yields the protein CASSSSAGAEAFF. The whole variable domain, remainder taken from reference TRBV7-9 and TRBJ1-1, is DTGVSQNPRHKITKRGQNVTFRCDPISEHNRLYWYRQTLGQGPEFLTYFQNEAQLEKSRLLSDRFSAERPKGSFSTLEIQRTEQGDSAMYLCASSSSAGAEAFFGQGTRLTVV.